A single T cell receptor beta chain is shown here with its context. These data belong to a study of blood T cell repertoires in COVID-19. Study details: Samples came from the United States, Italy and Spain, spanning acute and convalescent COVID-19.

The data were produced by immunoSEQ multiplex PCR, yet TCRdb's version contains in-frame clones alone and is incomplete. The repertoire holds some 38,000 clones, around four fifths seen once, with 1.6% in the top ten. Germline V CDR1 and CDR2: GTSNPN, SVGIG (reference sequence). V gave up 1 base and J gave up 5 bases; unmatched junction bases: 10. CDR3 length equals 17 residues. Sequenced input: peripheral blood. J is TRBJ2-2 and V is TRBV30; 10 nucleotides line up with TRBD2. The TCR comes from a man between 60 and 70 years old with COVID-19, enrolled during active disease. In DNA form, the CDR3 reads TGTGCCTGGAGTGCCCTAGCGGGAGTACCGGGGACCGGGGAGCTGTTTTTT. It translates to CAWSALAGVPGTGELFF.